This is a list of T cell receptor beta chains from one sample in a study of Ad26.COV2.S vaccination and SARS-CoV-2 variants. Generated by immunoSEQ multiplex PCR, the TCRdb table keeps only in-frame clones and is missing some. The sample shows some 250,000 clones, more than 75% of them seen only once. This specimen was peripheral blood, taken in a trial of Ad26.COV2.S vaccine versus placebo. Receptor source: a person between 18 and 65 years old who received the Ad26.COV2.S COVID-19 vaccine or a placebo. Each CDR3 is given with its conserved first and last residue.

V gene: TRBV28
CDR3 protein: CASRGMGQPQHF

V gene: TRBV7-9
CDR3 protein: CASSLGTGGVHEQFF

V gene: TRBV7-2
CDR3 protein: CASSPILAGGQETQYF

V gene: TRBV11-2
CDR3 protein: CASRPFGQVGPYGYTF

V gene: TRBV7-2
CDR3 protein: CASSRLEDRVDEQYF

V gene: TRBV5-4
CDR3 protein: CASSARTSGTGYEQYF

V gene: TRBV5-6
CDR3 protein: CASSFGTGDQPQHF

V gene: TRBV28
CDR3 protein: CASRRLGQPQHF

V gene: TRBV10-2
CDR3 protein: CASSESGATYQETQYF

V gene: TRBV3-1/TRBV3-2
CDR3 protein: CASSQHTGLPREQYF

V gene: TRBV19
CDR3 protein: CASSITGELFF

V gene: TRBV4-1
CDR3 protein: CASSQERDPGRNTEAFF

V gene: TRBV6-2/TRBV6-3
CDR3 protein: CASSYGSGSYGYTF

V gene: TRBV14
CDR3 protein: CASSQGYVTMARGEYEQYF

V gene: TRBV5-1
CDR3 protein: CASSPGQGAISYEQYF

V gene: TRBV28
CDR3 protein: CASSPLSGTGGQPQHF